Presented here are 8 T cell receptor beta chains from one specimen sequenced in a study of response to subunit inactivated influenza vaccine. TCRdb itself ran the RT-PCR reads through MiXCR, one entry per CDR3 protein. The sample contains hundreds of thousands of distinct CDR3 sequences, about 15% of which appear only once. The sample consisted of PBMCs from blood, taken roughly 2 weeks before vaccination. Source of these receptors: a man between 50 and 59 years old who received an inactivated influenza vaccine.

This chain connects TRBV12-3 or TRBV12-4 to TRBJ1-2; D not certain. Trimming shortened V by 6 bases and J by 2 bases, and 1 base separated the two germline ends. The CDR3 extends over 10 amino acids. The chain's CDR3 is CASSNYGYTF. In DNA, the CDR3 is TGTGCCAGCAGCAACTATGGCTACACCTTC.

Many counts were recorded for this clonotype. The CDR3 region is CASTLTGGLPYNEQFF. Here the CDR3 DNA reads TGTGCCAGCACTCTTACAGGGGGGCTGCCGTACAATGAGCAGTTCTTC. The chain carries TRBV12-3 or TRBV12-4 and TRBJ2-1; 8 bases are a match to TRBD1. J gave up 4 bases and V 7 bases, and 12 bases lay outside the gene matches. There are 16 residues in the CDR3.

V and J are TRBV15 and TRBJ2-3; TRBD1 matches at 7 bases. Germline CDR1 LNHNV, CDR2 YYDKDF (reference sequence). This CDR3 has 17 amino acids. V was clipped by 1 base and J by 5 bases; unmatched bases: 12. CDR3 DNA sequence: TGTGCCACCAGCAGAGGGGGAGAGGGGGCAAGAGGAGATACGCAGTATTTT. It yields the protein CATSRGGEGARGDTQYF.

This clonotype was detected a few times. This chain links TRBV28 with TRBJ2-7; 9 nucleotides line up with TRBD1. Germline assignment: CDR1 MDHEN and CDR2 SYDVKM. V lost 5 bases to trimming and J lost 6 bases; unmatched junction nucleotides: 11. This CDR3 contains 15 residues. The CDR3 sequence is CASSLGDRVLGEQYF. The DNA for the CDR3 is TGTGCCAGCAGTCTGGGGGACAGGGTTTTGGGCGAGCAGTACTTC.

Only one count was recorded for this clonotype. At one of its ends the junction is not consistent with the germline gene, which may arise from a read error. J is TRBJ2-7 and V is TRBV15, with a possible D match to TRBD1 (7 bases). Germline V gene data show CDR1 as LNHNV and CDR2 as YYDKDF (reference sequence). This CDR3 has 15 amino acids. The CDR3 bases are TGTACCACCAGCAGAGATGCGGGACAGTCCTACGAGCAGTACTTC. Translated, it gives CTTSRDAGQSYEQYF.

The rearrangement links TRBV20-1 to TRBJ1-5, with unresolved D. V was clipped by 0 bases and J by 1 base, with 13 bases between them. CDR1 is DFQATT, CDR2 SNEGSKA, per germline (reference sequence). The CDR3 length is 16 residues. This CDR3 reads CSARDKWTDSNQPQHF. The DNA of the CDR3 is TGCAGTGCTAGAGATAAGTGGACGGACAGCAATCAGCCCCAGCATTTT.

Only a few counts were recorded for this clonotype. The rearrangement uses TRBV7-2 and TRBJ2-2; 10 nucleotides line up with TRBD2. The V and J ends lost 2 bases and 5 bases, in that order; junction bases with no gene match: 2. Germline CDR1 and CDR2: SGHTA and FQGNSA. The CDR3 contains 15 residues. The CDR3 sequence is CASSLRGLATGELFF. The CDR3 DNA sequence: TGTGCCAGCAGCTTAAGGGGACTAGCGACCGGGGAGCTGTTTTTT.

V and J are TRBV20-1 and TRBJ2-7; D is possibly TRBD2 (6 bases). CDR1 and CDR2 from the germline V gene are DFQATT and SNEGSKA (reference sequence). The CDR3 covers 13 residues. V was pared by 6 bases and J by 6 bases, with 18 bases between. The CDR3 region has the DNA TGCAGTGCCAGAAGGATAGCGGAAGCCGAGCAGTACTTC. This codes for CSARRIAEAEQYF.